The source of this TCR beta chain is a study of cytomegalovirus exposure and HLA in healthy donors. Study background: Genotyping showed 70% to 90% of over 350 donors falling in the Caucasian-associated ancestry cluster.

The CDR3 is 14 residues long. Germline values: CDR1 ENHRY, CDR2 SYGVKD. V was clipped by 10 bases and J by 4 bases, with 17 bases between them. The sample holds a few counts of this clone. What it binds is not known. The study, taken as a whole, reports: Most TCR sequences were rare, but some public TCRs occurred in many donors. Donors were assumed by presence/absence analyses to have roughly uniform sequencing depth.

Use of 60 Vbeta and 13 Jbeta primers characterized the PCR. Method: immunoSEQ multiplex PCR; TCRdb's copy keeps in-frame clones and lacks some. The table shows fewer than 85,000 clones, with 72% occurring only once. J is TRBJ1-3 and V is TRBV10-3; D might be TRBD1 (6 bases). Sequenced sample: PBMCs. The TCR comes from a woman aged 40-49 years in good health and CMV-seropositive. DNA for the CDR3: TGTGCCACCAGGGGAGGGGCTCGAGGAAACACCATATATTTT. Its translation: CATRGGARGNTIYF.